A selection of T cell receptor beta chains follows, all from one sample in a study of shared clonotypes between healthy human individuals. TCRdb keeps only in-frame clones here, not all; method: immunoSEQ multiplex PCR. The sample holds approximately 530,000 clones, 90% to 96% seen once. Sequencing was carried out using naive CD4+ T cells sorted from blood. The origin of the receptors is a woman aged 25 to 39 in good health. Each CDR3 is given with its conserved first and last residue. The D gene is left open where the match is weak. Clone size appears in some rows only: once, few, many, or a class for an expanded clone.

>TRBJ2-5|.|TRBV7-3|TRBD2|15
CASSRGGAFQETQYF
TGTGCCAGCAGTCGGGGAGGGGCATTCCAAGAGACCCAGTACTTC
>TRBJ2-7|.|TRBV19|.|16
CASSANDGTRFYEQYF
TGTGCCAGTAGCGCAAATGATGGGACACGCTTCTACGAGCAGTACTTC
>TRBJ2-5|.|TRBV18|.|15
CASSPGLGPEETQYF
TGTGCCAGCTCACCAGGTTTGGGACCGGAAGAGACCCAGTACTTC
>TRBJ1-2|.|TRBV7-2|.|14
CASSQDPSNYGYTF
TGTGCCAGCAGTCAGGATCCCTCTAACTATGGCTACACCTTC
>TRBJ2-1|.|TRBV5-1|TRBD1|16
CASSFGDRASYNEQFF
TGCGCCAGCAGCTTTGGGGACAGGGCTTCTTACAATGAGCAGTTCTTC
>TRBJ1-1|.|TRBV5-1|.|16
CASRLGVGTLNTEAFF
TGCGCCAGCAGATTGGGGGTGGGCACTTTGAACACTGAAGCTTTCTTT
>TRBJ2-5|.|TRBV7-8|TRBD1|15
CASSPRYETGQTQYF
TGTGCCAGCAGCCCTCGGTATGAGACAGGGCAGACCCAGTACTTC
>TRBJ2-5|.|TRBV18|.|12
CASSPVAETQYF
TGTGCCAGCTCACCAGTCGCAGAGACCCAGTACTTC
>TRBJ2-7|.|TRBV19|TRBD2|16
CASRGTETSGSYEQYF
TGTGCCAGTAGGGGGACAGAGACTAGCGGTTCCTACGAGCAGTACTTC
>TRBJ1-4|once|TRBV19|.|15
CASSSPSRIDEKLFF
TGTGCCAGTAGCAGCCCCTCCAGGATTGATGAAAAACTGTTTTTT
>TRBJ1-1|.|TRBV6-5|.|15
CASSYSRQLNTEAFF
TGTGCCAGCAGTTACTCGAGACAGCTGAACACTGAAGCTTTCTTT
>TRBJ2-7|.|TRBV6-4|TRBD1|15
CASSPGQGASYEQYF
TGTGCCAGCAGCCCCGGACAGGGGGCATCCTACGAGCAGTACTTC
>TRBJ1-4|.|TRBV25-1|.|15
CASSEYRATNEKLFF
TGTGCCAGCAGTGAATATCGGGCAACTAATGAAAAACTGTTTTTT
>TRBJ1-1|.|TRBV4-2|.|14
CASSQTQMNTEAFF
TGTGCCAGCAGCCAAACACAGATGAACACTGAAGCTTTCTTT
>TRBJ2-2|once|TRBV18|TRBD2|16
CASSPASGGGIGELFF
TGTGCCAGCTCACCTGCTAGCGGAGGAGGAATCGGGGAGCTGTTTTTT
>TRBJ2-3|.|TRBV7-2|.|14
CASSSYLGTDTQYF
TGTGCCAGCAGCTCTTACTTGGGCACAGATACGCAGTATTTT
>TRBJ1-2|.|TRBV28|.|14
CASSPTTLDYGYTF
TGTGCCAGCAGTCCTACGACTCTGGACTATGGCTACACCTTC
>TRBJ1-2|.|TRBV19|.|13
CASRKDGNYGYTF
TGTGCCAGTCGTAAGGACGGTAACTATGGCTACACCTTC
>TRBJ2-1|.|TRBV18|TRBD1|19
CASSLPLASQGSSYNEQFF
TGTGCCAGCTCACTTCCGCTAGCCTCACAGGGGAGCTCCTACAATGAGCAGTTCTTC
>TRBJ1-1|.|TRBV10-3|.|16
CAISESAGGKYTEAFF
TGTGCCATCAGTGAGTCGGCGGGGGGGAAGTACACTGAAGCTTTCTTT
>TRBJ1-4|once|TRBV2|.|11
CASNRWEKLFF
TGTGCCAGCAACAGATGGGAAAAACTGTTTTTT
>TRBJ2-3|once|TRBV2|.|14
CASRALSSTDTQYF
TGTGCCAGCAGGGCTTTATCTAGCACAGATACGCAGTATTTT
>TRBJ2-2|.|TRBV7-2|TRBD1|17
CASSHNFPGQSTGELFF
TGTGCCAGCAGTCATAATTTTCCGGGACAGAGCACCGGGGAGCTGTTTTTT
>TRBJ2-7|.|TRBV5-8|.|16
CASSLVVTERSYEQYF
TGTGCCAGCAGCTTGGTTGTCACAGAGCGGTCCTACGAGCAGTACTTC